The rows below give T cell receptor beta chains drawn from one sample of a study of T cell changes during pregnancy in multiple sclerosis. The assay was immunoSEQ multiplex PCR, and TCRdb's table has in-frame clones only and misses some. The sample lists around 70,000 clones; roughly 94% were seen once. The sample was peripheral blood, taken after pregnancy. The receptor set was obtained from a female donor with multiple sclerosis, enrolled in a pregnancy study. Each CDR3 is given without its conserved first and last residue. The D gene is left open where the match is weak.

>TRBV7-2|12|.|TRBJ1-1
ASSWTGRAPEAF
>TRBV11-2|10|.|TRBJ1-4
ASSSLGEKLF
>TRBV7-8|13|.|TRBJ2-6
ASSSRSSGANVLT
>TRBV6-1|15|TRBD2|TRBJ2-3
ASSVRLAGALGDTQY
>TRBV28|14|.|TRBJ2-2
ASSRRGQGRPGELF
>TRBV4-1|16|TRBD1|TRBJ2-3
ASSQEGRTGGFTDTQY
>TRBV13|11|.|TRBJ2-7
ASSQAGSYEQY
>TRBV2|11|.|TRBJ1-1
ASMAEVNTEAF
>TRBV6-1|12|.|TRBJ2-7
ASRMAGDSYEQY
>TRBV2|13|.|TRBJ1-1
ASTEQGHYNTEAF
>TRBV2|14|TRBD1|TRBJ2-5
ATISLDRGYQETQY
>TRBV4-3|13|.|TRBJ1-5
ASSQDRGSNQPQH
>TRBV11-2|13|.|TRBJ2-2
ASSLDATYTGELF
>TRBV7-2|13|TRBD2|TRBJ2-7
ASRPWGEGSYEQY
>TRBV9|18|.|TRBJ2-5
ASSAHITGQNRRYQETQY
>TRBV5-1|14|.|TRBJ1-2
ASSSKYTNNYYGYT
>TRBV28|14|TRBD1|TRBJ1-2
ASSPSGQGVLYGYT
>TRBV5-1|13|.|TRBJ1-5
ASSLDSYSNQPQH
>TRBV6-5|12|.|TRBJ2-7
ASSYEADAYEQY
>TRBV5-1|13|TRBD2|TRBJ2-5
ASSFGTSGEETQY
>TRBV4-1|13|TRBD1|TRBJ1-2
ASSQGGQGFYGYT
>TRBV21-1|17|.|TRBJ2-7
ASSKVAAKGTSGIYEQY
>TRBV7-9|12|.|TRBJ2-7
ASSFQQLDYEQY
>TRBV6-5|13|.|TRBJ1-2
ASSYGAGESYGYT
>TRBV2|13|TRBD1|TRBJ2-1
ASSEIRGQGNEQF
>TRBV7-2|10|.|TRBJ1-2
ASTGGGYGYT
>TRBV28|12|.|TRBJ2-3
ASSLTVATDTQY
>TRBV6-4|16|TRBD2|TRBJ2-2
ASSVRLAGASGTGELF
>TRBV7-2|12|.|TRBJ2-2
ASQGELRGGELF
>TRBV5-1|14|.|TRBJ2-2
ASSPRVGANTGELF
>TRBV2|12|TRBD1|TRBJ2-7
ASSGTGSSYEQY
>TRBV30|13|TRBD2|TRBJ2-3
AWSGRGAPSDTQY
>TRBV9|14|TRBD2|TRBJ2-3
ASSVRSAGGTDTQY
>TRBV28|13|TRBD1|TRBJ2-7
ASSFPGTDSYEQY
>TRBV6-5|10|TRBD1|TRBJ2-1
ASSTLQGWQF
>TRBV19|15|.|TRBJ1-1
ASSIFSRARMNTEAF
>TRBV29-1|13|TRBD2|TRBJ2-1
SVVGGGVYYNEQF
>TRBV6-5|10|.|TRBJ1-2
ASRQTNYGYT
>TRBV28|12|.|TRBJ2-7
ASSLVGGPYEQY
>TRBV29-1|12|TRBD2|TRBJ2-1
SVVISGRDNEQF
>TRBV19|13|TRBD2|TRBJ2-7
ASSALAGGALEQY
>TRBV29-1|14|.|TRBJ2-3
SEVTPGRDTTDTQY
>TRBV11-2|12|.|TRBJ2-7
ASSLTRGSYEQY
>TRBV9|12|.|TRBJ1-3
ASSAERSGNTIY
>TRBV10-3|11|.|TRBJ2-5
AISGDIQETQY
>TRBV27|14|.|TRBJ1-5
ASSNVGQWGLGAQH
>TRBV7-2|11|.|TRBJ1-2
ASSFQGSYGYT
>TRBV5-5|14|TRBD1|TRBJ1-2
ASSFFGTAFLYGYT
>TRBV7-2|12|.|TRBJ2-1
ASSLDTPRGGQF
>TRBV7-9|8|.|TRBJ1-3
ASSLTTIY
>TRBV6-5|11|.|TRBJ1-2
ASSYRDTYGYT
>TRBV10-3|13|TRBD1|TRBJ2-7
AISGGGQGFHEQY
>TRBV10-3|15|TRBD2|TRBJ2-1
AISVWREVGSYNEQF
>TRBV6-1|11|.|TRBJ1-2
ASNPGKQYGYT
>TRBV7-9|13|.|TRBJ2-5
ASSPTEGPQETQY
>TRBV9|14|TRBD2|TRBJ2-1
ASSPLAGGPGNEQF